The T cell receptor beta chain under discussion was sequenced for a study of Ad26.COV2.S vaccination and SARS-CoV-2 variants. The ends were cut back, 0 bases at V and 7 bases at J, with 16 bases in the middle. The CDR3 has 16 residues. Germline V gene lookup returns CDR1 MNHNY and CDR2 SVGAGI (reference sequence). Profiling relied on immunoSEQ multiplex PCR, and the TCRdb table lists in-frame clones only, not all of them. Here the sample spans about 350,000 clones, approximately 90% being singletons. Treatment indicated: roughly 18 received Ad26.COV2.S at low or high dose, single or two shots; roughly five received placebo; per-sample allocation not given. Samples were taken on day 63 after the first vaccine or placebo injection.

The sequence was obtained from a person between 18 and 59 years old who received the Ad26.COV2.S COVID-19 vaccine or a placebo. This specimen was peripheral blood, taken in a trial of Ad26.COV2.S vaccine versus placebo. V is TRBV6-6 and J is TRBJ2-1; D remains unclear. CDR3 loop: CASSYSRGVGANEQFF. CDR3 DNA sequence: TGTGCCAGCAGTTACTCGAGAGGTGTAGGAGCGAATGAGCAGTTCTTC.